One sample yielded the 22 T cell receptor beta chains listed below, sequenced in a study of early stage breast cancer tumors. This table comes from immunoSEQ multiplex PCR, and its TCRdb copy is limited to in-frame clones, with some not included. The table has roughly 53,000 clones, over 80% seen once; the top ten hold approximately 5%. Sequenced material: blood. The source is a person aged 65-85 years with breast cancer.

The genes are TRBV27 and TRBJ2-3; 9 bases match TRBD1. After removal of 5 bases from V and 4 bases from J, the junction contained 10 bases not matched to a gene. This CDR3 has 16 amino acids. Looked up from germline, CDR1 is MNHEY and CDR2 is SMNVEV (reference sequence). The CDR3 region is CASSPLGTGRADTQYF. In nucleotides, the CDR3 is TGTGCCAGCAGTCCCCTTGGGACAGGGCGGGCAGATACGCAGTATTTT.

The chain uses TRBV14 and TRBJ2-5; D gene uncertain. The germline gives CDR1 SGHDN, CDR2 FVKESK. With 4 bases removed from V and 3 bases from J, the gap between germline ends came to 9 bases. The CDR3 consists of 13 residues. CDR3 protein: CASSLQAKETQYF. CDR3 nucleotides: TGTGCCAGCAGCCTCCAGGCCAAAGAGACCCAGTACTTC. Combining the CDR3 with reference TRBV14 and TRBJ2-5 gives the whole variable domain EAGVTQFPSHSVIEKGQTVTLRCDPISGHDNLYWYRRVMGKEIKFLLHFVKESKQDESGMPNNRFLAERTGGTYSTLKVQPAELEDSGVYFCASSLQAKETQYFGPGTRLLVL.

The chain joins TRBV28 to TRBJ2-7, with D tentatively TRBD2 (5 bases). Trimming stripped 7 bases from V and 2 bases from J, with 18 bases between. The CDR3 totals 15 residues. Germline CDR1 reads MDHEN; CDR2 reads SYDVKM. In DNA, the CDR3 is TGTGCCAGCAACTTAAGTCCCCCGGAGGCCTACGAGCAGTACTTC. Translated: CASNLSPPEAYEQYF.

V is TRBV9 and J is TRBJ2-3; D remains unclear. There are 16 residues in the CDR3. Germline V gene sequence: CDR1 SGDLS, CDR2 YYNGEE. V was shortened by 0 bases and J by 0 bases, with 11 bases between the two germline ends. The CDR3 protein is CASSVGVGGSTDTQYF. The CDR3, as DNA: TGTGCCAGCAGCGTAGGGGTAGGCGGCAGCACAGATACGCAGTATTTT.

The CDR3 loop is CASRSGLAEEQYF. The CDR3 region has the DNA TGCGCCAGCAGATCCGGACTAGCGGAGGAGCAGTACTTC. The chain recombines TRBV5-1 with TRBJ2-7, with TRBD2 matching over 10 bases. CDR3 length: 13 amino acids. Trimming took 5 bases from V and 7 from J; bases not matched to a gene: 6. In germline, CDR1 is SGHRS, CDR2 YFSETQ. Drawing the rest from reference TRBV5-1 and TRBJ2-7, the complete variable domain is KAGVTQTPRYLIKTRGQQVTLSCSPISGHRSVSWYQQTPGQGLQFLFEYFSETQRNKGNFPGRFSGRQFSNSRSEMNVSTLELGDSALYLCASRSGLAEEQYFGPGTRLTVT.

The V call is TRBV28, the J call TRBJ2-7, with TRBD2 matching 8 bases. Germline trimming cut 5 bases from V and 6 bases from J; bases unmatched to any gene: 15. Germline lookup yields CDR1 MDHEN and CDR2 SYDVKM. The CDR3 length is 16 residues. The CDR3 coding sequence is TGTGCCAGCAGTCCCCGGGGGGGCAGGGGTGATTCCGAGCAGTACTTC. Encoded protein: CASSPRGGRGDSEQYF.

This clone was seen a few times. The V and J genes are TRBV6-1 and TRBJ1-1; no clear D. CDR1 is MNHNS, CDR2 SASEGT, per germline. The CDR3 contains 12 residues. V dropped 4 bases and J dropped 3 bases, with 6 bases sitting between them. The CDR3 DNA follows: TGTGCCAGCAGTGGAGATCACACTGAAGCTTTCTTT. It is translated as CASSGDHTEAFF.

The chain carries TRBV7-8 and TRBJ2-7; 12 nucleotides match TRBD2. The CDR3 is 14 residues long. Germline CDR1 SGHVS, CDR2 FQNEAQ. J gave up 3 bases and V 5 bases, and 2 bases lay outside the gene matches. The CDR3 sequence is CASSLTSGSYEQYF. The CDR3 DNA sequence: TGTGCCAGCAGCCTGACTAGCGGGAGCTACGAGCAGTACTTC.

The chain uses TRBV27 and TRBJ2-7; 7 bases agree with TRBD2. Trimming at V came to 5 bases and at J to 5 bases, leaving 9 bases not matched to a gene. Germline V gene lookup returns CDR1 MNHEY and CDR2 SMNVEV (reference sequence). The CDR3 extends over 14 amino acids. The chain's CDR3 is CASSGLVAPHEQYF. The CDR3 coding sequence is TGTGCCAGCAGTGGACTAGTTGCCCCTCACGAGCAGTACTTC.

V is TRBV30 and J is TRBJ1-1, with D unclear. The germline gives CDR1 GTSNPN, CDR2 SVGIG (reference sequence). Trimming shortened V by 1 base and J by 7 bases, and 4 bases separated the two germline ends. The CDR3 loop spans 10 amino acids. The CDR3 loop reads CAWSAIEAFF. For the CDR3, the DNA is TGTGCCTGGAGTGCCATTGAAGCTTTCTTT.

The chain combines TRBV5-4 with TRBJ2-3; maybe TRBD2 (6 bases). V dropped 5 bases and J dropped 0 bases, with 13 bases sitting between them. From germline, CDR1 is SGHNT and CDR2 YYREEE (reference sequence). This CDR3 region has 15 residues. The CDR3: CASRGGGTSTDTQYF. The CDR3 DNA reads TGTGCCAGCAGGGGAGGAGGGACTAGCACAGATACGCAGTATTTT.

V is TRBV18 and J is TRBJ1-6; weak D call: TRBD1 (5 bases). This CDR3 is built from 14 residues. V was cut by 3 bases and J by 6 bases, with 9 bases left in between. Germline V CDR1 and CDR2: KGHSH, LQKENI. As DNA, the CDR3 is TGTGCCAGCTCACCCGCGACAGCTAATTCACCCCTCCACTTT. Translation: CASSPATANSPLHF.

The V gene is TRBV19, the J gene TRBJ2-3; 8 nucleotides agree with TRBD1. The V gene end was trimmed by 6 bases and the J gene end by 1 base; junction bases not matched to a gene: 6. The germline V gene encodes CDR1 LNHDA and CDR2 SQIVND (reference sequence). The CDR3 totals 15 residues. This chain's CDR3 is CASSNQGAGTDTQYF. The CDR3 DNA reads TGTGCCAGTAGCAACCAGGGGGCGGGCACAGATACGCAGTATTTT.

This chain joins TRBV7-9 and TRBJ2-5, with 8 bases aligning to TRBD1. J gave up 1 base and V 1 base, and 2 bases lay outside the gene matches. The CDR3 is 15 amino acids. Per the germline V gene, CDR1 is SEHNR and CDR2 is FQNEAQ (reference sequence). The CDR3, as DNA: TGTGCCAGCAGCTTAGGACAGGGGATCCAAGAGACCCAGTACTTC. It translates to CASSLGQGIQETQYF.

The chain uses TRBV6-6 and TRBJ1-5; weak D call: TRBD1 (5 bases). With 2 bases removed from V and 2 bases from J, the gap between germline ends came to 10 bases. This CDR3 has 15 amino acids. Germline-derived CDR1 and CDR2 are MNHNY and SVGAGI (reference sequence). In nucleotides, the CDR3 is TGTGCCAGCAGTTACGCCAGGGTCGGCAATCAGCCCCAGCATTTT. Protein product: CASSYARVGNQPQHF.

The chain carries TRBV29-1 and TRBJ2-3, with 11 bases lining up with TRBD1. The trim removed 6 bases at V and 7 bases at J, leaving 12 bases unmatched. The length of the CDR3 is 15 residues. Germline loops: CDR1 SQVTM, CDR2 ANQGSEA. As DNA, the CDR3 is TGCAGCGTGACCGGGACAGGGGGTATGCTATATACGCAGTATTTT. It is translated as CSVTGTGGMLYTQYF.

The chain is built from TRBV10-1 and TRBJ2-1; the D gene is possibly TRBD1 (6 bases). Germline V gene lookup returns CDR1 WNHNN and CDR2 SYGVQD (reference sequence). The V and J ends lost 2 bases and 10 bases respectively, with 18 bases between them. This CDR3 comprises 15 residues. The DNA of the CDR3 is TGCGCCAGCAGTGAGGGCGACTCAGGGCAGGGGGAGCAGTTCTTC. It is translated as CASSEGDSGQGEQFF.

This clone was seen a few times. This chain uses TRBV5-6 with TRBJ2-1; 14 bases map to TRBD2. V lost 3 bases and J lost 8; bases outside the gene matches: 4. The germline CDR1 and CDR2 sequences are SGHDT and YYEEEE. CDR3 length: 15 residues. CDR3 sequence: CASSWTSGRHYEQFF. In nucleotides, the CDR3 is TGTGCCAGCAGCTGGACTAGCGGGAGGCACTATGAGCAGTTCTTC. The full variable domain, in which reference TRBV5-6 and TRBJ2-1 provide the parts outside the CDR3, is DAGVTQSPTHLIKTRGQQVTLRCSPKSGHDTVSWYQQALGQGPQFIFQYYEEEERQRGNFPDRFSGHQFPNYSSELNVNALLLGDSALYLCASSWTSGRHYEQFFGPGTRLTVL.

The chain combines TRBV30 with TRBJ2-7; perhaps TRBD1 as D (6 bases). Germline V gene lookup returns CDR1 GTSNPN and CDR2 SVGIG (reference sequence). The CDR3 length is 13 residues. V lost 2 bases to trimming and J lost 7 bases, with 15 bases between them. As DNA, the CDR3 is TGTGCCTGGAGTAAAGGGGGTACGGGTGAGCAGTACTTC. It codes for CAWSKGGTGEQYF.

The rearrangement links TRBV19 to TRBJ2-2; D remains unclear. Germline loops: CDR1 LNHDA, CDR2 SQIVND (reference sequence). This CDR3 is 15 amino acids long. V lost 1 base and J 2 bases, leaving 8 bases between the germline ends. The CDR3 coding sequence is TGTGCCAGTAGTATAGGAGGCCGCAACACCGGGGAGCTGTTTTTT. It yields the protein CASSIGGRNTGELFF.

The V call is TRBV15, the J call TRBJ1-5; D is unclear. The CDR3 totals 16 residues. Germline CDR1 LNHNV, CDR2 YYDKDF (reference sequence). The V gene lost 0 bases and the J gene lost 3 bases, with 12 bases spanning the gap. The CDR3 coding sequence is TGTGCCACCAGCAGAGATGGGAGTAGGGCCAATCAGCCCCAGCATTTT. Translation gives CATSRDGSRANQPQHF.

The chain recombines TRBV28 with TRBJ1-2; 9 nucleotides line up with TRBD1. Germline lookup yields CDR1 MDHEN and CDR2 SYDVKM. J was trimmed by 5 bases and V by 10 bases; bases with no gene match: 11. The CDR3 has 14 amino acids. CDR3 residues: CATARQGDNYGYTF. CDR3 coding DNA: TGTGCCACCGCCCGACAGGGGGACAATTATGGCTACACCTTC.